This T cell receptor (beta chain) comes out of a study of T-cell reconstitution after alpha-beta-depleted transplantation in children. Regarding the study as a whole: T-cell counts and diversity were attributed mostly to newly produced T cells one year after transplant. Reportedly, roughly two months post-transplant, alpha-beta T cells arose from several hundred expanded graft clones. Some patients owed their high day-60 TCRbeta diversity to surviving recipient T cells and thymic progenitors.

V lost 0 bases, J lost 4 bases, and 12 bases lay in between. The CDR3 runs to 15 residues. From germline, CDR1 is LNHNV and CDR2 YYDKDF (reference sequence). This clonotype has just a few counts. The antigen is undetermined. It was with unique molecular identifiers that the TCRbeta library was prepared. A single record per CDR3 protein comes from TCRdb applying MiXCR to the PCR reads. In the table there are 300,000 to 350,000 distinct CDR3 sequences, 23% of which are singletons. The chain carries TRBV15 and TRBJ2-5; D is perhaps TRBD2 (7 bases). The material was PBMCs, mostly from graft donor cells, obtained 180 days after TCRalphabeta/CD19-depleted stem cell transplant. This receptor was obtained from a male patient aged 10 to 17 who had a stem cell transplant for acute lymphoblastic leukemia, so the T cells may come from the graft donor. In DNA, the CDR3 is TGTGCCACCAGCAGAGATCCGGGGGGCGGAGAGACCCAGTACTTC. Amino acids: CATSRDPGGGETQYF. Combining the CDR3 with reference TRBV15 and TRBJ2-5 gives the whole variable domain DAMVIQNPRYQVTQFGKPVTLSCSQTLNHNVMYWYQQKSSQAPKLLFHYYDKDFNNEADTPDNFQSRRPNTSFCFLDIRSPGLGDTAMYLCATSRDPGGGETQYFGPGTRLLVL.